This T cell receptor beta chain was sequenced during a study of post-analysis software for immune sequencing data. Study conclusions and caveats: People with multiple sclerosis had a significantly lower normalized Chao1 diversity than controls did. Five or six TRBV segments, TRBV5-6, TRBV5-1 and TRBV20-1 among them, were found more frequent in patients than controls.

Worth noting for this clonotype: Its antigen is unidentified.

Included in the TCR beta cDNA libraries were unique molecular identifiers. Some 500,000 cDNA molecules were obtained per 1 to 10 million input T cells. MiXCR, applied by TCRdb to the PCR reads, yields one record per CDR3 protein. The table has approximately 630,000 distinct CDR3 sequences, 55% to 70% seen once. The germline V gene encodes CDR1 ENHRY and CDR2 SYGVKD. The CDR3 spans 13 residues. Trimming pared 8 bases from V and 2 bases from J, leaving 12 bases between. Specimen: blood. V is TRBV10-3 and J is TRBJ1-2; D ambiguous. The TCR was taken from a girl aged 2-9 years with multiple sclerosis. The CDR3 sequence: CAIGVGSNYGYTF. The DNA for the CDR3 is TGTGCCATCGGAGTGGGCTCCAACTATGGCTACACCTTC.